Shown below are 2 T cell receptor beta chains from a single sample sequenced in a study of cytomegalovirus exposure and HLA in healthy donors. The study ran its PCR with 60 Vbeta and 13 Jbeta primers. Assay: immunoSEQ multiplex PCR; the TCRdb copy retains only in-frame clones and omits some. The sample has about 130,000 clones; about 80% are singletons. Input material: PBMCs. The receptors come from a man between 40 and 49 years old in good health and CMV-seronegative.

The chain has TRBV5-6 and TRBJ2-1, with D maybe TRBD1 (5 bases). Germline CDR1 reads SGHDT; CDR2 reads YYEEEE. Trimming took off 0 bases at V and 2 bases at J, with 12 bases between the two ends. This CDR3 contains 16 residues. Here the CDR3 reads CASSLGGLKPYNEQFF. As DNA, the CDR3 is TGTGCCAGCAGCTTGGGGGGCCTTAAGCCCTACAATGAGCAGTTCTTC.

The rearrangement links TRBV7-9 to TRBJ1-2; unclear D gene. In germline, CDR1 is SEHNR, CDR2 FQNEAQ (reference sequence). The CDR3 contains 15 residues. V dropped 1 base and J dropped 1 base, with 10 bases sitting between them. As DNA, the CDR3 is TGTGCCAGCAGCTTAGGCTCGCTATTTAACTATGGCTACACCTTC. This gives the protein CASSLGSLFNYGYTF.